A selection of T cell receptor beta chains follows, all from one sample in a study of shared clonotypes between healthy human individuals. Some clones are missing from TCRdb's copy, which holds only in-frame ones; the method was immunoSEQ multiplex PCR. This sample carries roughly 2,500,000 clones, approximately 93% of them seen once, and the ten largest clones take 0.35% to 0.45%. Material: naive CD4+ T cells from PBMCs. These receptors all come from a young man in good health. Some clones in this sample may be carry-over from other donors' samples. CDR3s include the opening cysteine and the closing phenylalanine or tryptophan. D genes are given only for firm matches. Size values are once, few and many counts, or a class for expanded clones, and some rows have none.

CDR3 DNA	CDR3 protein	V gene	J gene	D gene	clone size
TGCGCCAGCAGCTTTGGGGGGCGCCCAGAGACCCAGTACTTC	CASSFGGRPETQYF	TRBV5-1	TRBJ2-5	-	-
TGCAGCGTTGAGGGGGACAGGTTCGGCTCCTATGGCTACACCTTC	CSVEGDRFGSYGYTF	TRBV29-1	TRBJ1-2	TRBD1	-
TGCAGCGTTGACTCCGGGACGGCCTATGGCTACACCTTC	CSVDSGTAYGYTF	TRBV29-1	TRBJ1-2	-	-
TGTGCTTACACTTTCCCCTCTGGAAACACCATATATTTT	CAYTFPSGNTIYF	TRBV30	TRBJ1-3	-	-
TGTGCCAGCAGCTTAAGGTGGGGACAGGGCGTGGATGAGCAGTTCTTC	CASSLRWGQGVDEQFF	TRBV11-2	TRBJ2-1	TRBD1	-
TGCGCCAGCAGCCAAGACGACAGAGCCAATCAGCCCCAGCATTTT	CASSQDDRANQPQHF	TRBV4-3	TRBJ1-5	-	-
TGTGCCAGCAGTTTTCACGCGGGGCGGTCCGGGGAGCTGTTTTTT	CASSFHAGRSGELFF	TRBV28	TRBJ2-2	-	-
TGTGCCAGCAGCTTAGCGGAAAGGAGAGGCTACACCTTC	CASSLAERRGYTF	TRBV11-1	TRBJ1-2	-	-
TGTGCCAGTAGGGGGACAGAGTATAGAGGGACCGGGGAGCTGTTTTTT	CASRGTEYRGTGELFF	TRBV19	TRBJ2-2	TRBD1	-
TGTGCCAGCAGTTCTCCGGGACTGCTCCACGAGCAGTACTTC	CASSSPGLLHEQYF	TRBV6-5	TRBJ2-7	-	once